This is a list of T cell receptor beta chains from one sample in a study of blood T cell repertoires in COVID-19. The method was immunoSEQ multiplex PCR; TCRdb's version includes in-frame clones alone and lacks a portion of them. The repertoire holds about 160,000 clones, around 82% seen once, with roughly 6.4% in the top ten. Sample: peripheral blood. Receptors were obtained from a woman in her thirties or forties with COVID-19, enrolled during active disease. CDR3s include the opening cysteine and the closing phenylalanine or tryptophan. A D gene is named only where the DNA matches it firmly.

D	V	J	CDR3
NA	TRBV29-1	TRBJ1-1	CSVEGRGNTEAFF
TRBD2	TRBV19	TRBJ2-2	CASRLLAANTGELFF
TRBD2	TRBV6-5	TRBJ2-2	CASTSTAGAGELFF
TRBD1	TRBV3-1/TRBV3-2	TRBJ2-2	CASSRQGNTGELFF
TRBD1	TRBV30	TRBJ2-1	CAGRDRAYNEQFF
NA	TRBV7-6	TRBJ1-4	CASSLFGEANEKLFF
TRBD2	TRBV5-1	TRBJ2-1	CASRDPGTSGIGEQFF
TRBD2	TRBV10-1	TRBJ2-1	CASRLPYRTGGLAGGVNEQFF
NA	TRBV12-3/TRBV12-4	TRBJ1-3	CCCGSPGGTIYF
TRBD1	TRBV30	TRBJ1-6	CASQGLNYNSPLHF
NA	TRBV6-5	TRBJ2-5	CASSYRKAGETQYF
NA	TRBV28	TRBJ2-1	CASSFLGRSLRSYNEQFF
NA	TRBV10-3	TRBJ1-1	CATREVRELNTEAFF
NA	TRBV2	TRBJ1-2	CASREQGGTYYGYTF
TRBD2	TRBV7-9	TRBJ2-1	CASSSPSGRTYNEQFF
TRBD2	TRBV7-9	TRBJ2-1	CASGEAGKEGYEQFF
TRBD2	TRBV27	TRBJ2-7	CASSLSVAGGFYEQYF
NA	TRBV19	TRBJ1-3	CASRVLNTIYF
NA	TRBV4-1	TRBJ2-3	CASSQEGLARTATDTQYF
NA	TRBV2	TRBJ2-4	CASSIDRPVGFGIQYF